These 5 T cell receptor beta chains share one sample of origin, sequenced in a study of persistence of HIV-infected CD4 T cells. No cognate antigen is known for these TCRs. This was the immunoSEQ version 4 assay in survey mode. Repertoires were generated with immunoSEQ multiplex PCR, while TCRdb's copy carries only in-frame clones and drops some. The sample shows roughly 34,000 clones, 75% to 85% of them seen only once. Cells were stimulated with CMV-infected fibroblast lysates at approximately 10 ug/mL. Sorted nonresponding memory CD4+ T cells were CD40L-negative, CD69-negative, CD45RO-high. Sequencing was performed on CD4+ T cells sorted from PBMCs after approximately 20-hour stimulation, taken from a patient who received antiretroviral therapy. These receptors originate from an adult man with HIV who was CMV-seropositive.

The J gene is TRBJ2-7, the V gene TRBV6-5; 8 bases agree with TRBD1. Germline CDR1 reads MNHEY; CDR2 reads SVGAGI. The CDR3 is 15 residues long. The J segment lost 2 bases and the V segment lost 2 bases, leaving 5 bases of the junction unmatched. The CDR3 sequence is CASSYNDRGAYEQYF. The CDR3 DNA follows: TGTGCCAGCAGTTACAATGACAGGGGAGCCTACGAGCAGTACTTC.

This clone was seen just once. The chain employs TRBV6-2 or TRBV6-3 and TRBJ1-1, with no clear D. The CDR3 contains 14 residues. CDR1 is MNHEY, CDR2 SVGEGT, per germline. V lost 6 bases and J lost 2, with 13 bases in between. CDR3 loop: CASSPDLRNTEAFF. DNA of the CDR3: TGTGCCAGCAGCCCGGACCTGAGAAACACTGAAGCTTTCTTT.

Only one count was recorded for this clone. The J gene is TRBJ1-1, the V gene TRBV2; TRBD1 matches at 9 bases. Trimming took 4 bases from V and 5 from J; bases not matched to a gene: 8. CDR1 and CDR2 from the germline V gene are SNHLY and FYNNEI. The CDR3 contains 15 residues. Here the CDR3 reads CASSAAGQGRTEAFF. CDR3 DNA: TGTGCCAGCAGTGCCGCCGGACAGGGGCGGACTGAAGCTTTCTTT.

This clone has a handful of counts. V usage is TRBV3-1 (or the pseudogene TRBV3-2) and J usage is TRBJ1-2; no firm D call. V lost 1 base and J 4 bases, leaving 10 bases between the germline ends. Germline V gene data show CDR1 as LGHDT and CDR2 as YNNKEL (reference sequence). The CDR3 has 14 residues. The CDR3 DNA follows: TGTGCCAGCAGCCAAGGTACGAATTCCTATGGCTACACCTTC. This gives the protein CASSQGTNSYGYTF.

This CDR3 reads CASSQDKQNTEAFF. In DNA form, the CDR3 reads TGTGCCAGCAGCCAGGACAAGCAGAACACTGAAGCTTTCTTT. The chain couples TRBV7-9 to TRBJ1-1, with D possibly matching TRBD1 (5 bases). The germline V gene has CDR1 SEHNR and CDR2 FQNEAQ (reference sequence). V lost 5 bases and J 1 base, leaving 11 bases between the germline ends. The CDR3 totals 14 residues.